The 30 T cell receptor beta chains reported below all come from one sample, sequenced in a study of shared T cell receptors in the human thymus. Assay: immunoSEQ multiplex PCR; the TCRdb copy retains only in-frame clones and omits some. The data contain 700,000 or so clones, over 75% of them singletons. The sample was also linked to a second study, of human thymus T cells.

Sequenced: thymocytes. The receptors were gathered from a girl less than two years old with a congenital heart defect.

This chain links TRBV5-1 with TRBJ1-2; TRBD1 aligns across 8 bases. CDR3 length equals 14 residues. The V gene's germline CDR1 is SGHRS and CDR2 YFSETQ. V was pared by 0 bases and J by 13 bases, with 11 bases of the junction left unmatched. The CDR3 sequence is CASSLAKRQGATTF. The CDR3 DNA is TGCGCCAGCAGCTTGGCCAAGAGGCAGGGGGCGACCACCTTC. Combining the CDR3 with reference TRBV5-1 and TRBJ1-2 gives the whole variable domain KAGVTQTPRYLIKTRGQQVTLSCSPISGHRSVSWYQQTPGQGLQFLFEYFSETQRNKGNFPGRFSGRQFSNSRSEMNVSTLELGDSALYLCASSLAKRQGATTFGSGTRLTVV.

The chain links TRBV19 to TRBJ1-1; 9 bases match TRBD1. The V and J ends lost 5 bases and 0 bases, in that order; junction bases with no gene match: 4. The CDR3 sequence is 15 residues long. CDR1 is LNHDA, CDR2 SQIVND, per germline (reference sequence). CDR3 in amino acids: CASSGTGRMNTEAFF. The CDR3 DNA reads TGTGCCAGTAGTGGGACAGGGCGAATGAACACTGAAGCTTTCTTT.

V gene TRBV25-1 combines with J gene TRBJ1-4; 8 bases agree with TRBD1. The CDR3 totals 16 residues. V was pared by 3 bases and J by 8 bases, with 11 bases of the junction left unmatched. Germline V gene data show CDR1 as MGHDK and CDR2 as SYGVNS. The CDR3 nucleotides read TGTGCCAGCAGTGATTTATCGGTCAGGGGGCAAGAAAAACTGTTTTTT. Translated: CASSDLSVRGQEKLFF. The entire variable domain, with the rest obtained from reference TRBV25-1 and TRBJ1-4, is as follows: EADIYQTPRYLVIGTGKKITLECSQTMGHDKMYWYQQDPGMELHLIHYSYGVNSTEKGDLSSESTVSRIRTEHFPLTLESARPSHTSQYLCASSDLSVRGQEKLFFGSGTQLSVL.

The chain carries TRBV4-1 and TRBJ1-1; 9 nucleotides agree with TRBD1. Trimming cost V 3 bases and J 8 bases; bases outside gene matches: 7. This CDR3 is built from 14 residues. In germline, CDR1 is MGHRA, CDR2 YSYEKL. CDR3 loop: CASSQGGQGMEAFF. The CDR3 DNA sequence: TGCGCCAGCAGCCAGGGGGGACAGGGAATGGAAGCTTTCTTT.

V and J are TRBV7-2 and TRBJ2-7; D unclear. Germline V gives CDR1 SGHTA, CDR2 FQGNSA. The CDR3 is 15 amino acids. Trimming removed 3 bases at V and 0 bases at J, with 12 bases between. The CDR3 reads CASSFVRGSSYEQYF. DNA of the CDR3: TGTGCCAGCAGCTTTGTGAGAGGTAGCTCCTACGAGCAGTACTTC.

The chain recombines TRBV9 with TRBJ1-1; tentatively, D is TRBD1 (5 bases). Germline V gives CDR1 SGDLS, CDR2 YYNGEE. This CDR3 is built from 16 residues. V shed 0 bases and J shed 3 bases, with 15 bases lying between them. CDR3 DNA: TGTGCCAGCAGCGTAGGAGCAGGCAGGGCGGACACTGAAGCTTTCTTT. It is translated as CASSVGAGRADTEAFF.

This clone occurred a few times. The CDR3 region has the DNA TGTGCCAGCAGTGGGGACAGGGGAGGGGGAAAACTGTTTTTT. Protein sequence: CASSGDRGGGKLFF. This rearrangement joins TRBV2 to TRBJ1-4; 10 positions agree with TRBD1. Germline CDR1 is SNHLY and CDR2 is FYNNEI. The ends lost 4 bases at V and 10 bases at J; junction bases unmatched: 6. The CDR3 loop spans 14 amino acids.

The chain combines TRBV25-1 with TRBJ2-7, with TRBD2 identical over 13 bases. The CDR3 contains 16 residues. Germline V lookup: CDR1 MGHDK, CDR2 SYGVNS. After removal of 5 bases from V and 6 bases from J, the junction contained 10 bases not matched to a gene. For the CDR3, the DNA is TGTGCCAGCAGTACTACCAAACTAGCGGGGGGGCCCGAGCAGTACTTC. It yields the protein CASSTTKLAGGPEQYF.

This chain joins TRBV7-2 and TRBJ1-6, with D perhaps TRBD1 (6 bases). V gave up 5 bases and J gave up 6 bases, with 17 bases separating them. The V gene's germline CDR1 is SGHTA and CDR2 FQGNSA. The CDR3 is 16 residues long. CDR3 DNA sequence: TGTGCCAGCAGCCTTAAAGGACAGATTTCTAATTCACCCCTCCACTTT. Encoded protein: CASSLKGQISNSPLHF.

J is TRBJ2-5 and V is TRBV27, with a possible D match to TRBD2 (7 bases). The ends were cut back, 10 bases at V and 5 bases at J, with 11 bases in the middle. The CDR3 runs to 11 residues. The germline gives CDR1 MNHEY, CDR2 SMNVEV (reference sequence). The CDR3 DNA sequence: TGTGCCATCAGGGGAGGGGAGACCCAGTACTTC. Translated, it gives CAIRGGETQYF.

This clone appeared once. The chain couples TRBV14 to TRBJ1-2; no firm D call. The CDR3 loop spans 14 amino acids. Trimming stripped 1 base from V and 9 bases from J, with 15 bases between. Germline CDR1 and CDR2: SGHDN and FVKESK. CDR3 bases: TGTGCCAGCAGCCAAGGTTCAAGGGAGTTCAGCTACACCTTC. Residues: CASSQGSREFSYTF.

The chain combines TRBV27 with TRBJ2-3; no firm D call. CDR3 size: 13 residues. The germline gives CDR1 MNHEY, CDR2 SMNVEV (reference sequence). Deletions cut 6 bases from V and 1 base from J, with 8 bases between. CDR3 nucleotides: TGTGCCAGCAGGACCCAGGGCACAGATACGCAGTATTTT. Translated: CASRTQGTDTQYF.

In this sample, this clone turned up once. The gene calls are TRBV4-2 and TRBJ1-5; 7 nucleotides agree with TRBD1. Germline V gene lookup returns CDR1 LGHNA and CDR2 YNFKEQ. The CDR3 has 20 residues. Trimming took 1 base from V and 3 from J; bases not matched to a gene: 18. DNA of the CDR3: TGTGCCAGCAGCCAAGGGACAGGAGATTCCCAAGACCCTTCCAATCAGCCCCAGCATTTT. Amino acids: CASSQGTGDSQDPSNQPQHF.

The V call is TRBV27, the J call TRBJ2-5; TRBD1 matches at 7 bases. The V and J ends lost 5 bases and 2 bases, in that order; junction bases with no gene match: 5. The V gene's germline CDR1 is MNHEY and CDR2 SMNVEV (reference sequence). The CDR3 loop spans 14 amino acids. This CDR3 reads CASSSSDRQETQYF. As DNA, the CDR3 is TGTGCCAGCAGTAGTTCGGACAGGCAAGAGACCCAGTACTTC.

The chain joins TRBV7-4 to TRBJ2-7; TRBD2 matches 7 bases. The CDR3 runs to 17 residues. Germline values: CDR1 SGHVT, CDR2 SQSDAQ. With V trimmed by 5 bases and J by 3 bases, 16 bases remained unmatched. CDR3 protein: CASSPGGSKSLFYEQYF. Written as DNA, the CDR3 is TGTGCCAGCAGCCCCGGGGGGAGCAAGAGTCTATTCTACGAGCAGTACTTC. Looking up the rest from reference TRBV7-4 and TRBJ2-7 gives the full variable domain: GAGVSQSPRYKVAKRGRDVALRCDSISGHVTLYWYRQTLGQGSEVLTYSQSDAQRDKSGRPSGRFSAERPERSVSTLKIQRTEQGDSAVYLCASSPGGSKSLFYEQYFGPGTRLTVT.

The CDR3 loop reads CASSPRTGLYEQYF. The CDR3 nucleotides read TGTGCCAGTAGTCCTCGGACAGGGCTCTACGAGCAGTACTTC. The V call is TRBV19, the J call TRBJ2-7, with 8 bases identical to TRBD1. The CDR3 loop spans 14 amino acids. J gave up 3 bases and V 5 bases, and 6 bases lay outside the gene matches. Germline V CDR1 and CDR2: LNHDA, SQIVND (reference sequence). Combining the CDR3 with reference TRBV19 and TRBJ2-7 gives the whole variable domain DGGITQSPKYLFRKEGQNVTLSCEQNLNHDAMYWYRQDPGQGLRLIYYSQIVNDFQKGDIAEGYSVSREKKESFPLTVTSAQKNPTAFYLCASSPRTGLYEQYFGPGTRLTVT.

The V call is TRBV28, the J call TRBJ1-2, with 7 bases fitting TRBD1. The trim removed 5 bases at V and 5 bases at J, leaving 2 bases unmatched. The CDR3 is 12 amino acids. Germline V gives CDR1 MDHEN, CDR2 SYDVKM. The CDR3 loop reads CASSGTAYGYTF. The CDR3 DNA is TGTGCCAGCAGTGGGACAGCTTATGGCTACACCTTC.

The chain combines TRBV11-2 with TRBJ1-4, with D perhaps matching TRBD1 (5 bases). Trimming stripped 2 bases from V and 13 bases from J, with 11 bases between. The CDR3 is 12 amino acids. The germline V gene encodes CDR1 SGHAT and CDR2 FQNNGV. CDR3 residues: CASSLSGGRLFF. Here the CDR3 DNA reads TGTGCCAGCAGCTTATCGGGGGGGAGACTGTTTTTT.

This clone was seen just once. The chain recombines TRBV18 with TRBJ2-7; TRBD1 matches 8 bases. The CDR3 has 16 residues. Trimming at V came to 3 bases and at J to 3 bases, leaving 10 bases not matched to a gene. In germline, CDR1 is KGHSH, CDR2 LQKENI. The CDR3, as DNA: TGTGCCAGCTCACCCTTTTACGCCGGACAGGGCTACGAGCAGTACTTC. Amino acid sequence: CASSPFYAGQGYEQYF. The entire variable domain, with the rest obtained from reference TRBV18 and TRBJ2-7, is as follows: NAGVMQNPRHLVRRRGQEARLRCSPMKGHSHVYWYRQLPEEGLKFMVYLQKENIIDESGMPKERFSAEFPKEGPSILRIQQVVRGDSAAYFCASSPFYAGQGYEQYFGPGTRLTVT.

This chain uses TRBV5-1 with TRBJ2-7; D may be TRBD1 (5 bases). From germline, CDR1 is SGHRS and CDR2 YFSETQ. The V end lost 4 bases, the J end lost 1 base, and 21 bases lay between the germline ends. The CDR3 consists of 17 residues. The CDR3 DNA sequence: TGCGCCAGCAGCCCATTGGCCGACAGTTACTTATCCTACGAGCAGTACTTC. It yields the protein CASSPLADSYLSYEQYF.

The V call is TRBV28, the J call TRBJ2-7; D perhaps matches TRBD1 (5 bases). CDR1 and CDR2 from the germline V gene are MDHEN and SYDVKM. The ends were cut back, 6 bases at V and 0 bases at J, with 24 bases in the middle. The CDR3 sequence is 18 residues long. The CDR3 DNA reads TGTGCCAGCAGCCATAGGGAACATTCCAAGGGGCTCTCCTACGAGCAGTACTTC. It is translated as CASSHREHSKGLSYEQYF.

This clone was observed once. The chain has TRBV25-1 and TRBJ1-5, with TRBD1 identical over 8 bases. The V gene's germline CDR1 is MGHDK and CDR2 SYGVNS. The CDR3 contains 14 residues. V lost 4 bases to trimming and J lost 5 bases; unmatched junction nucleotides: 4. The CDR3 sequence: CASSGTGSDQPQHF. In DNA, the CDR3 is TGTGCCAGCAGTGGGACAGGGAGTGATCAGCCCCAGCATTTT.

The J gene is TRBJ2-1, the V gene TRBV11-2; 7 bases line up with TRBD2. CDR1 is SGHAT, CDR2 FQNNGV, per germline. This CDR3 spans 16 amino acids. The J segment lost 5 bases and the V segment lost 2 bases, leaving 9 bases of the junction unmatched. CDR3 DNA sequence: TGTGCCAGCAGCTTACCCCTGGCGGGGGAACACAATGAGCAGTTCTTC. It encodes CASSLPLAGEHNEQFF.

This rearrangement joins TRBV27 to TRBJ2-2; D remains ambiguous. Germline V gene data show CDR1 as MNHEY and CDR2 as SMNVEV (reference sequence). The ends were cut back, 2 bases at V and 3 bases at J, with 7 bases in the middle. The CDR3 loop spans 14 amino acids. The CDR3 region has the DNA TGTGCCAGCAGTTTAGATCGAGACACCGGGGAGCTGTTTTTT. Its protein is CASSLDRDTGELFF.

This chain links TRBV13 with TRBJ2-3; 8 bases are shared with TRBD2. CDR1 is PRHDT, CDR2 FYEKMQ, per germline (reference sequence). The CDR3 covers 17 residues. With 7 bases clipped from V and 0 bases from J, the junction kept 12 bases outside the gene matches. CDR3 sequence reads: CASTARTSRPSTDTQYF. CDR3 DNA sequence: TGTGCCAGCACCGCCCGGACTAGCCGACCTAGCACAGATACGCAGTATTTT.

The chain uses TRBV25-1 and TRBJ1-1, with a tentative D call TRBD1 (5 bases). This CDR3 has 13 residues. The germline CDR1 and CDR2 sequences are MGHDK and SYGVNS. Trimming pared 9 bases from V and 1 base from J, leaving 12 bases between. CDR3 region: CASTDSENTEAFF. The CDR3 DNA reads TGTGCCAGTACCGACAGCGAGAACACTGAAGCTTTCTTT. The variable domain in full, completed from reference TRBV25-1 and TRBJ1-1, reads EADIYQTPRYLVIGTGKKITLECSQTMGHDKMYWYQQDPGMELHLIHYSYGVNSTEKGDLSSESTVSRIRTEHFPLTLESARPSHTSQYLCASTDSENTEAFFGQGTRLTVV.

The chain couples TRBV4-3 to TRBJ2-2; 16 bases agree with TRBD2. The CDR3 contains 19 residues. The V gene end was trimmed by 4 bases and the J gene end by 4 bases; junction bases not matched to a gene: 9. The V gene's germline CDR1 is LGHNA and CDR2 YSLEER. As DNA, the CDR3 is TGCGCCAGCAGCCGAGAGCCGGGACTAGCGGGGGGGATCACCGGGGAGCTGTTTTTT. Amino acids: CASSREPGLAGGITGELFF.

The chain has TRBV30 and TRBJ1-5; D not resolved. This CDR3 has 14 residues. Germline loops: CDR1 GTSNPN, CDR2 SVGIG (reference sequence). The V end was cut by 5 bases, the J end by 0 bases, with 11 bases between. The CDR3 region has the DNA TGTGCCTGGGGTGGGCACAATAGCAATCAGCCCCAGCATTTT. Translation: CAWGGHNSNQPQHF.

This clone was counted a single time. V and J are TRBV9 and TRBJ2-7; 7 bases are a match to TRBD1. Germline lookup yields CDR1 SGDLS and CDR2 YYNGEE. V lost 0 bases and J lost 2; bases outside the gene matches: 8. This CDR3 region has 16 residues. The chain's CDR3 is CASSVGHHRGPYEQYF. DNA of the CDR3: TGTGCCAGCAGCGTAGGACACCACAGGGGCCCCTACGAGCAGTACTTC.

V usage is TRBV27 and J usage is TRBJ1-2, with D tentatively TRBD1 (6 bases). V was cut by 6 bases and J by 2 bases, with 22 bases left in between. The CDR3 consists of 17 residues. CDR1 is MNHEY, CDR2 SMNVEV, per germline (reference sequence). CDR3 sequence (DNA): TGTGCCAGCAGACACACAGGGCCAACTCTACTCAACTATGGCTACACCTTC. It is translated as CASRHTGPTLLNYGYTF.